Each of the 4 T cell receptor beta chains below was sequenced from the same sample in a study of T cells after somatic rescue of genetic block. Libraries were prepared by immunoSEQ multiplex PCR; TCRdb keeps only in-frame clonotypes and omits some of them. The data show around 8,100 clones, 80% to 85% seen once. The sample taken for sequencing was peripheral blood mononuclear cells (PBMCs). These receptors all come from a boy between 10 and 17 years old.

The chain joins TRBV27 to TRBJ2-7; TRBD1 matches at 8 bases. The germline V gene has CDR1 MNHEY and CDR2 SMNVEV (reference sequence). J gave up 6 bases and V 3 bases, and 13 bases lay outside the gene matches. The CDR3 length is 16 residues. CDR3 sequence: CASSFAAGGFGAEQYF. CDR3 nucleotide sequence: TGTGCCAGCAGTTTTGCGGCAGGGGGCTTCGGGGCCGAGCAGTACTTC.

The sample holds a few counts of this clone. This chain links TRBV7-3 with TRBJ2-7, with D perhaps matching TRBD1 or TRBD2 (5 bases each). The CDR3 spans 13 residues. V was cut by 2 bases and J by 6 bases, with 11 bases left in between. Germline V gives CDR1 SGHTA, CDR2 FQGTGA. The CDR3 DNA follows: TGTGCCAGCAGCTTACGGGGCGCAGGCGAGCAGTACTTC. This sequence encodes CASSLRGAGEQYF.

The CDR3 bases are TGTGCCAGCAGCTCCAGAACAGGGCCGGGGACTGAAGCTTTCTTT. This codes for CASSSRTGPGTEAFF. The chain is built from TRBV11-3 and TRBJ1-1; TRBD1 might be the D (6 bases). There are 15 residues in the CDR3. V lost 4 bases to trimming and J lost 5 bases, with 17 bases between them. Germline CDR1 SGHNT, CDR2 YENEEA.

The chain has TRBV28 and TRBJ2-7; TRBD2 is a possible D gene (5 bases). V shed 3 bases and J shed 1 base, with 13 bases lying between them. Germline V gene data show CDR1 as MDHEN and CDR2 as SYDVKM. CDR3 length: 15 residues. The CDR3 DNA reads as TGTGCCAGCAGTTTCTGGCGGGTGGATTCCTACGAGCAGTACTTC. Translation: CASSFWRVDSYEQYF.